This T cell receptor (beta chain) stems from a study of T cell responses to AZD1222 COVID-19 vaccine. About the study: Second-dose recipients at about 4 or about 12 weeks were treated as one pooled group. The study, taken as a whole, reports: None of the repertoires were sampled until the peak T cell response had passed. Donors were chiefly white British, with a greater number of females, and clonal diversity was perhaps underestimated.

The method was immunoSEQ multiplex PCR; TCRdb's version includes in-frame clones alone and lacks a portion of them. The sample comprises roughly 150,000 clones, 92% of which are singletons, and over 1.3% rests with the top ten. This clone showed up just a few times. The antigen is unknown. The CDR3 runs 14 residues. V lost 0 bases and J 2 bases, leaving 8 bases between the germline ends. CDR1 is SGHRS, CDR2 YFSETQ, per germline. This rearrangement joins TRBV5-1 to TRBJ1-2; D remains ambiguous. This sequence originates from an adult in good health. This material consisted of peripheral blood, taken on day 0 of AZD1222 vaccination. This chain's CDR3 is CASSLAPGNYGYTF. In DNA, the CDR3 is TGCGCCAGCAGCTTGGCACCGGGAAACTATGGCTACACCTTC.